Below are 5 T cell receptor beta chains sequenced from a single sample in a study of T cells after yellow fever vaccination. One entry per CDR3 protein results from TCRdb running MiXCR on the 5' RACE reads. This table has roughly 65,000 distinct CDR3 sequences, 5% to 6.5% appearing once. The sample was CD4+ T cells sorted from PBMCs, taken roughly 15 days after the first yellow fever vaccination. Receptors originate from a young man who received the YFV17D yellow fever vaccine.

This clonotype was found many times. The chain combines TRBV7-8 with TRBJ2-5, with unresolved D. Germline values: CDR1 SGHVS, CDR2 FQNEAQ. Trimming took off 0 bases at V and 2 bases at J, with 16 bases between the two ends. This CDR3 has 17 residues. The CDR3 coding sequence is TGTGCCAGCAGCTTAGCGCTGAACACAGCAGTTCAAGAGACCCAGTACTTC. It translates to CASSLALNTAVQETQYF.

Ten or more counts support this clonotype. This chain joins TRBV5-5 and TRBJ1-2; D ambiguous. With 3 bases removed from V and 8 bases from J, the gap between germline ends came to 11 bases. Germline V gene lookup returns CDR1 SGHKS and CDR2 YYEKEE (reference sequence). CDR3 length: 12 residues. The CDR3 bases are TGTGCCAGCAGCTACTCCGAACGGGGCTACACCTTC. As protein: CASSYSERGYTF.

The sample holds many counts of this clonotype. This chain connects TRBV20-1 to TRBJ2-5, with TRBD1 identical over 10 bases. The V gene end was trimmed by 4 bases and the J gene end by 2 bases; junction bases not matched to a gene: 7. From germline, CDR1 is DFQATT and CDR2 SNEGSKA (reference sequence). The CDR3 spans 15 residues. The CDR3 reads CSATGTGVLQETQYF. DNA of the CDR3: TGCAGTGCTACCGGGACAGGGGTTTTACAAGAGACCCAGTACTTC.

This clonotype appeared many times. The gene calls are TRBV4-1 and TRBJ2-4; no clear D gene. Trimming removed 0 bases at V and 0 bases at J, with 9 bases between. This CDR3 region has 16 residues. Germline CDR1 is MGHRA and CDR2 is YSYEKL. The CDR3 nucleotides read TGCGCCAGCAGCCAAGATCTGATTATAGCCAAAAACATTCAGTACTTC. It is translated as CASSQDLIIAKNIQYF.

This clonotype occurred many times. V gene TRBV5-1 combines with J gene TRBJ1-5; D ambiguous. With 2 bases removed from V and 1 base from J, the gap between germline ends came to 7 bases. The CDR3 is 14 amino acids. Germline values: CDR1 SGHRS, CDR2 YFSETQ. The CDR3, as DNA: TGCGCCAGCAGCTTCGGGGAAAGCAATCAGCCCCAGCATTTT. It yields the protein CASSFGESNQPQHF. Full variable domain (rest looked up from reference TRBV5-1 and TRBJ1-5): KAGVTQTPRYLIKTRGQQVTLSCSPISGHRSVSWYQQTPGQGLQFLFEYFSETQRNKGNFPGRFSGRQFSNSRSEMNVSTLELGDSALYLCASSFGESNQPQHFGDGTRLSIL.